These T cell receptor beta chains were read from a single sample in a study of cytomegalovirus exposure and HLA in healthy donors. Libraries were prepared by immunoSEQ multiplex PCR; TCRdb keeps only in-frame clonotypes and omits some of them. This sample carries under 95,000 clones, 6.5% to 8% of them seen once, and the ten largest clones take 2% to 2.5%. Sequencing was performed on PBMCs. The source of these receptors is a man in his fifties in good health and CMV-seronegative. CDR3s include the opening cysteine and the closing phenylalanine or tryptophan. A D gene is named only where the DNA matches it firmly. Only some rows state a clone size, as once, few, many or a class for expanded clones.

TRBV7-2	few	TRBD2	TRBJ2-7	15	CASSKLAGGFGEQYF	TGTGCCAGCAGTAAACTAGCGGGAGGGTTCGGCGAGCAGTACTTC
TRBV5-1	few	-	TRBJ1-4	14	CASSFRGANEKLFF	TGCGCCAGCAGCTTCAGGGGAGCTAATGAAAAACTGTTTTTT
TRBV18	-	TRBD1	TRBJ2-5	15	CASSPRQGTQETQYF	TGTGCCAGCTCACCTCGACAGGGGACCCAAGAGACCCAGTACTTC
TRBV11-2	-	TRBD2	TRBJ2-3	14	CASSAGTSADTQYF	TGTGCCAGCAGCGCTGGGACTAGCGCCGATACGCAGTATTTT
TRBV5-1	-	TRBD1	TRBJ2-4	13	CASSWGQGNIQYF	TGCGCCAGCAGCTGGGGACAGGGAAACATTCAGTACTTC
TRBV25-1	few	-	TRBJ2-3	15	CASSLMGGAGDTQYF	TGTGCCAGCAGCTTGATGGGGGGGGCAGGAGATACGCAGTATTTT
TRBV5-8	few	TRBD2	TRBJ2-1	16	CASSYEGLAGVAEQFF	TGTGCCAGCAGCTACGAGGGACTAGCGGGAGTGGCTGAGCAGTTCTTC
TRBV4-1	few	-	TRBJ1-4	18	CASSQESPGRYPNEKLFF	TGCGCCAGCAGCCAAGAATCCCCCGGCAGGTACCCTAATGAAAAACTGTTTTTT
TRBV6-1	-	-	TRBJ2-1	17	CASSEYGGSSSYNEQFF	TGTGCCAGCAGTGAATACGGCGGATCGAGCTCCTACAATGAGCAGTTCTTC
TRBV7-3	few	-	TRBJ1-1	17	CASSLQEVGDMNTEAFF	TGTGCCAGCAGCTTACAAGAGGTCGGGGATATGAACACTGAAGCTTTCTTT
TRBV5-5	few	-	TRBJ1-1	14	CASSSTLGNTEAFF	TGTGCCAGCAGCTCGACACTCGGAAACACTGAAGCTTTCTTT
TRBV5-1	-	-	TRBJ2-5	12	CASSLGLTTQYF	TGCGCCAGCAGCTTGGGGCTTACGACCCAGTACTTC
TRBV5-1	-	-	TRBJ1-1	14	CASSLEAGQTEAFF	TGCGCCAGCAGCTTGGAGGCAGGACAGACGGAAGCTTTCTTT
TRBV7-2	-	-	TRBJ2-4	16	CASSLDSGNSKNIQYF	TGTGCCAGCAGCTTAGATTCGGGGAATTCCAAAAACATTCAGTACTTC
TRBV28	-	-	TRBJ2-7	13	CASRTANTYEQYF	TGTGCCAGCAGAACAGCCAACACCTACGAGCAGTACTTC
TRBV7-3	few	TRBD2	TRBJ2-3	19	CASSLKGSGLADLTDTQYF	TGTGCCAGCAGCTTAAAAGGGTCGGGACTAGCGGACCTCACAGATACGCAGTATTTT
TRBV9	-	TRBD1	TRBJ1-4	15	CASSWEGTGAEKLFF	TGTGCCAGCAGCTGGGAAGGGACAGGGGCTGAAAAACTGTTTTTT
TRBV7-9	few	-	TRBJ2-4	12	CASSFEGNIQYF	TGTGCCAGCAGCTTCGAGGGAAACATTCAGTACTTC
TRBV19	few	-	TRBJ1-5	20	CASRPSNQGGPTYSNQPQHF	TGTGCCAGTAGGCCTTCCAATCAGGGAGGCCCTACTTATAGCAATCAGCCCCAGCATTTT
TRBV11-2	-	-	TRBJ1-4	12	CASSLKGGELFF	TGTGCCAGCAGCTTAAAGGGGGGGGAACTGTTTTTT
TRBV5-1	few	-	TRBJ1-2	14	CASSPQAGNYGYTF	TGCGCCAGCAGCCCGCAGGCGGGGAACTATGGCTACACCTTC
TRBV10-3	-	TRBD1	TRBJ2-2	15	CAARTGMGTTGELFF	TGTGCCGCCCGGACAGGGATGGGTACGACCGGGGAGCTGTTTTTT
TRBV15	few	TRBD2	TRBJ2-1	17	CATSRDIGRGSYNEQFF	TGTGCCACCAGCAGAGATATAGGGCGGGGGTCCTACAATGAGCAGTTCTTC
TRBV7-8	few	TRBD2	TRBJ2-1	18	CASSLEGLAGAPYNEQFF	TGTGCCAGCAGCTTAGAGGGACTAGCGGGAGCCCCTTACAATGAGCAGTTCTTC
TRBV7-3	-	TRBD1	TRBJ2-5	15	CASSLQGAIQETQYF	TGTGCCAGCAGCTTACAGGGGGCTATCCAAGAGACCCAGTACTTC
TRBV18	-	TRBD1	TRBJ1-2	13	CASSPGTERGYTF	TGTGCCAGCTCCCCCGGGACAGAAAGGGGCTACACCTTC
TRBV29-1	-	TRBD2	TRBJ2-7	16	CSVYGLAGGPIYEQYF	TGCAGCGTTTACGGACTAGCGGGAGGGCCCATCTACGAGCAGTACTTC
TRBV19	few	-	TRBJ1-5	11	CASLKSQPQHF	TGTGCCAGTCTTAAATCTCAGCCCCAGCATTTT